A single sample is the source of the 3 T cell receptor beta chains below, sequenced in a study of OX40 agonist ivuxolimab in advanced cancers. Produced via immunoSEQ multiplex PCR; TCRdb's table is partial and in-frame only. The repertoire consists of about 47,000 clones, with roughly 80% occurring once and the leading ten covering 20% to 25%. The sample was CD4+ or CD8+ T cells sorted from blood, taken in a trial of the OX40 agonist ivuxolimab. These receptor sequences come from an adult with an advanced solid tumor such as melanoma, head and neck, liver or kidney cancer.

The chain employs TRBV7-8 and TRBJ2-7, with TRBD1 matching 8 bases. The CDR3 totals 16 residues. Trimming took 5 bases from V and 2 from J; bases not matched to a gene: 11. Germline V gene data show CDR1 as SGHVS and CDR2 as FQNEAQ. The CDR3 region is CASSPQTLQGAYEQYF. In DNA, the CDR3 is TGTGCCAGCAGCCCCCAAACCCTACAGGGGGCCTACGAGCAGTACTTC.

The V call is TRBV28, the J call TRBJ2-7; TRBD2 agrees at 7 bases. Germline V gene data show CDR1 as MDHEN and CDR2 as SYDVKM. The CDR3 contains 13 residues. V trimming: 4 bases; J trimming: 4 bases; junction bases outside the gene matches: 4. The CDR3 here is CASSSSGIYEQYF. CDR3 DNA: TGTGCCAGCAGTTCTAGCGGTATTTACGAGCAGTACTTC.

The chain employs TRBV19 and TRBJ2-3, with D tentatively TRBD1 (6 bases). The CDR3 extends over 16 amino acids. Trimming shortened V by 2 bases and J by 5 bases, and 17 bases separated the two germline ends. Germline loops: CDR1 LNHDA, CDR2 SQIVND (reference sequence). In DNA, the CDR3 is TGTGCCAGTAGTATAAGGCCCATGGGGGCTGGAGATACGCAGTATTTT. Its translation: CASSIRPMGAGDTQYF.